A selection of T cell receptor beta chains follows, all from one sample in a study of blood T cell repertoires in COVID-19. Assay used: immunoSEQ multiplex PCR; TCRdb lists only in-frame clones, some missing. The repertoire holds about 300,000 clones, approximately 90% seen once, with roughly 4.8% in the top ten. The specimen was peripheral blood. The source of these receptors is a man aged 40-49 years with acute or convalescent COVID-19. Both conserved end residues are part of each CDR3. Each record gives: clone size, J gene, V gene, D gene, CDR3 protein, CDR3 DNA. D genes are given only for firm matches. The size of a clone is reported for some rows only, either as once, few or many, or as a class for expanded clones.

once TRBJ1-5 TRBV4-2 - CASSQDIGQGSQPQHF TGTGCCAGCAGCCAAGATATCGGGCAGGGAAGTCAGCCCCAGCATTTT
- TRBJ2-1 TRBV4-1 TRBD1 CASSQEGGQGMGGYYNEQFF TGCGCCAGCAGCCAAGAGGGCGGACAGGGGATGGGGGGCTACTACAATGAGCAGTTCTTC
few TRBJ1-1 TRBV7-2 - CASSKRGGKWNTEAFF TGTGCCAGCAGCAAACGAGGGGGAAAGTGGAACACTGAAGCTTTCTTT
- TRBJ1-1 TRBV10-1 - CASSEGGARTEAFF TGCGCCAGCAGTGAGGGGGGGGCGCGCACTGAAGCTTTCTTT
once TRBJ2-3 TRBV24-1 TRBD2 CATSDYGLAGGHADTQYF TGTGCCACCAGTGATTACGGACTAGCGGGGGGGCATGCAGATACGCAGTATTTT
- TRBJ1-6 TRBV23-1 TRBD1 CDGDRFNSPLHF TGCGACGGGGACAGATTTAATTCACCCCTCCACTTT
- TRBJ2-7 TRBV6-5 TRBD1 CASRLLGQGAGEQYF TGTGCCAGCCGTCTCCTGGGACAGGGGGCAGGGGAGCAGTACTTC
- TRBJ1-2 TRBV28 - CASSGQIPNYGYTF TGTGCCAGCAGTGGACAGATACCTAACTATGGCTACACCTTC
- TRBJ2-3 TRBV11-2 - CASSFSRQGGADTQYF TGTGCCAGCAGCTTCTCGAGACAGGGAGGTGCAGATACGCAGTATTTT
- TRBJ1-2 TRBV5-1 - CASSFGQYGYTF TGCGCCAGCAGCTTCGGACAGTATGGCTACACCTTC
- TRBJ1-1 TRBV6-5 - CASKDSGRAFF TGTGCCAGCAAGGACTCTGGCCGAGCTTTCTTT
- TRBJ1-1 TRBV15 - CATSVSGRDTEAFF TGTGCCACCAGCGTGTCAGGGAGGGACACTGAAGCTTTCTTT
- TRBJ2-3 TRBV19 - CASSIRGDTQYF TGTGCCAGTAGTATCAGGGGAGATACGCAGTATTTT
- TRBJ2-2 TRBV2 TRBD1 CARQGTGELFF TGTGCCAGACAGGGGACCGGGGAGCTGTTTTTT
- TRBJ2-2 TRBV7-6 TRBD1 CASSIRQGRSGELFF TGTGCCAGCAGCATTCGACAGGGGAGGTCCGGGGAGCTGTTTTTT
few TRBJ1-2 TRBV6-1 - CASSELMAYYGYTF TGTGCCAGCAGTGAACTGATGGCTTACTATGGCTACACCTTC